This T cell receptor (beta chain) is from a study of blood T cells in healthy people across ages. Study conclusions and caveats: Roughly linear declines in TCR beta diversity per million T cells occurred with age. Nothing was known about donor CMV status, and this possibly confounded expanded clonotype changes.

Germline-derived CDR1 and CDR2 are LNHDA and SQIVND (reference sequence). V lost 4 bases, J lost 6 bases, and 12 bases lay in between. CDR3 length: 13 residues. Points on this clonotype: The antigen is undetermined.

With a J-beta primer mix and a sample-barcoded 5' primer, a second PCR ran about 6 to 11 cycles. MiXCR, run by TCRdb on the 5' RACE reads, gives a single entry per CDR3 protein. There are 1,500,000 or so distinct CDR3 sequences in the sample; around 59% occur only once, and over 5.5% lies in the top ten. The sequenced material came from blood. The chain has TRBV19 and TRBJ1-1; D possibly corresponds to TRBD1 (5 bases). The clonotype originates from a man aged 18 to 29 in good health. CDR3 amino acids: CASSTSGIAEAFF. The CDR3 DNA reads TGTGCCAGTAGTACCTCAGGGATCGCTGAAGCTTTCTTT.